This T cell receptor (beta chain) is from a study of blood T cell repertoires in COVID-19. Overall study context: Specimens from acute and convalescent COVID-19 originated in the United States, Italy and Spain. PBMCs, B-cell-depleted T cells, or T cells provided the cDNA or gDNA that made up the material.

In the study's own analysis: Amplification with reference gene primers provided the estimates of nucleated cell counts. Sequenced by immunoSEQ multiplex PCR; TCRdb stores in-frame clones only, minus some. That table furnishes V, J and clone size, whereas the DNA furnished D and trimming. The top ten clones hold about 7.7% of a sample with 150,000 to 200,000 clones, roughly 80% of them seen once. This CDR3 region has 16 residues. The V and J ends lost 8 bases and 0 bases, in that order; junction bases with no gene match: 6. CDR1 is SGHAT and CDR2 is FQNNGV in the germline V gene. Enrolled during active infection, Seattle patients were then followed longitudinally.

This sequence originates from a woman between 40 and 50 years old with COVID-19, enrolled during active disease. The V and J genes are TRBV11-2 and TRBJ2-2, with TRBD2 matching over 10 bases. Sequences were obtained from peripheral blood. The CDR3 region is CASRLAGATNTGELFF. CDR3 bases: TGTGCCAGCCGTCTAGCGGGGGCCACGAACACCGGGGAGCTGTTTTTT.